This T cell receptor (beta chain) was retrieved from a study of human T cells and chemical hapten exposure. Time point indicated: patch test 2, 6 weeks after DPC sensitization. As for treatment: therapeutic diphenylcyclopropenone sensitization with weekly scalp DPC. Study-wide points: Compared with pre-sensitization or healthy control sets, expanded TCRs clustered more. Alopecia affecting every donor means their immune response may not match healthy people's.

This clonotype has just a few counts. The target antigen is unknown. Trimming left V 5 bases short and J 2 bases short, with 13 bases between. The CDR3 is 14 amino acids. CDR1 and CDR2 from the germline V gene are DFQATT and SNEGSKA (reference sequence). TCRdb itself ran the RACE reads through MiXCR, one entry per CDR3 protein. The sample yields 70,000 to 90,000 distinct CDR3 sequences, about 10% seen once. This sequence was found in a woman in her forties or fifties with alopecia areata. Some clones in this sample may be carry-over from other donors' samples. The sequences come from whole blood, collected in connection with sensitization to the hapten diphenylcyclopropenone (DPC). This chain uses TRBV20-1 with TRBJ1-5; D remains unclear. The CDR3 spells CSAVTWEGNQPQHF. CDR3 coding DNA: TGCAGTGCTGTCACGTGGGAAGGCAATCAGCCCCAGCATTTT.